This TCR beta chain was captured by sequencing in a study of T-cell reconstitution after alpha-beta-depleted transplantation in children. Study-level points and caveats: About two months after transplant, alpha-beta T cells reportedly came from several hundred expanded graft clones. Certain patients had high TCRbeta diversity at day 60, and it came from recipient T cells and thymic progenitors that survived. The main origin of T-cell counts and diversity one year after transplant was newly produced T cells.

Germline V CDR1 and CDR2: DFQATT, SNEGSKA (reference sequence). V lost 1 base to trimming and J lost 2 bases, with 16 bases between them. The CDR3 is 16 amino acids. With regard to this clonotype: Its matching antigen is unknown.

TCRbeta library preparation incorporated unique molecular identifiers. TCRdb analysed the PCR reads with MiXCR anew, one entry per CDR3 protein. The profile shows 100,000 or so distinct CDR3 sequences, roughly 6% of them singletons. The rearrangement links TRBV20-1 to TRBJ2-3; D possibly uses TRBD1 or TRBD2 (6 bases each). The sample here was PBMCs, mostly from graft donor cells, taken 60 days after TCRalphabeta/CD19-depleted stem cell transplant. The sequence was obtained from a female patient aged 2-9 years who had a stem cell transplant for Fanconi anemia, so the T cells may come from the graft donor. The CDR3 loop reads CSARGGAGPFTDTQYF. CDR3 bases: TGCAGTGCTAGAGGGGGGGCAGGACCTTTCACAGATACGCAGTATTTT.